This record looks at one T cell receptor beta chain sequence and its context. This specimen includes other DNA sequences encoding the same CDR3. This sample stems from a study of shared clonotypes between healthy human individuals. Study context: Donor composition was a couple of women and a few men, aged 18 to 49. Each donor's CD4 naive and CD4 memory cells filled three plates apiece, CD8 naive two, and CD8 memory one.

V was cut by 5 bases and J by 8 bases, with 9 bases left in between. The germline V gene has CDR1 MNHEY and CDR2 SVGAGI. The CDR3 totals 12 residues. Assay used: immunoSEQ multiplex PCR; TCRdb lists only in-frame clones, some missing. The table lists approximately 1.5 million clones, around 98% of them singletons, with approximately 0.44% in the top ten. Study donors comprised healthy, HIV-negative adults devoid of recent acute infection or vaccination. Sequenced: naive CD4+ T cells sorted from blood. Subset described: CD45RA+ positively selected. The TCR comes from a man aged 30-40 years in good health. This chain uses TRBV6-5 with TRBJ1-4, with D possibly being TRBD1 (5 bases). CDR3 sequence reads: CASSPRGEKLFF. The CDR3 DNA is TGTGCCAGCAGTCCCCGGGGCGAAAAACTGTTTTTT.